The next 27 T cell receptor beta chains were all read from a single sample in a study of early T cells in non-severe SARS-CoV-2 infection. TCRdb reprocessed the 5' RACE reads via MiXCR and lists one record per CDR3 protein. The sample holds about 71,000 distinct CDR3 sequences, roughly 14% seen once. Sequences were derived from whole blood, sampled at baseline. The receptor set was obtained from an adult who was a healthcare worker with PCR-confirmed SARS-CoV-2 infection or an uninfected control (not recorded which).

The V call is TRBV6-5, the J call TRBJ2-3; TRBD2 aligns across 13 bases. The germline V gene encodes CDR1 MNHEY and CDR2 SVGAGI. The CDR3 consists of 17 residues. Germline trimming cut 4 bases from V and 4 bases from J; bases unmatched to any gene: 8. The CDR3 region is CASSSHGLAGEADTQYF. The CDR3 region has the DNA TGTGCCAGCAGTTCCCACGGACTAGCGGGAGAGGCAGATACGCAGTATTTT.

This clonotype was recorded at least ten times. This chain uses TRBV18 with TRBJ2-1; 8 positions match TRBD2. In germline, CDR1 is KGHSH, CDR2 LQKENI. Unmatched junction bases numbered 7, after V lost 3 bases and J lost 9 bases. CDR3 length: 14 amino acids. The CDR3 nucleotides read TGTGCCAGCTCACCCGGGTCGGGGGGGGTTGAGCAGTTCTTC. It encodes CASSPGSGGVEQFF. Supplemented by reference TRBV18 and TRBJ2-1, the full variable domain reads NAGVMQNPRHLVRRRGQEARLRCSPMKGHSHVYWYRQLPEEGLKFMVYLQKENIIDESGMPKERFSAEFPKEGPSILRIQQVVRGDSAAYFCASSPGSGGVEQFFGPGTRLTVL.

V usage is TRBV6-4 and J usage is TRBJ2-1; 7 bases are shared with TRBD2. With V trimmed by 3 bases and J by 4 bases, 0 bases remained unmatched. Per germline, CDR1 MRHNA and CDR2 SNTAGT. The CDR3 is made up of 13 amino acids. CDR3 DNA sequence: TGTGCCAGCAGTGAGCGGGAGTACAATGAGCAGTTCTTC. The encoded protein is CASSEREYNEQFF.

Comments on this clonotype: With a much larger clone just one base away, this may be a read error. The genes are TRBV7-6 and TRBJ2-7; 7 bases agree with TRBD1. V dropped 5 bases and J dropped 6; count of bases not matched to a gene: 10. Germline V gene data show CDR1 as SGHVS and CDR2 as FNYEAQ. The CDR3 covers 14 residues. The CDR3 DNA reads TGTGCCAGCAGCCTCGACAGGGCTAATGTCGAGCAGTACTTC. This codes for CASSLDRANVEQYF.

The rearrangement uses TRBV27 and TRBJ2-1; possible D gene TRBD2, 5 bases. Germline lookup yields CDR1 MNHEY and CDR2 SMNVEV (reference sequence). The CDR3 consists of 12 residues. With 5 bases removed from V and 13 bases from J, the gap between germline ends came to 15 bases. CDR3 residues: CASSPPSPEQFF. The CDR3 DNA follows: TGTGCCAGCAGTCCGCCTAGCCCTGAACAGTTCTTC.

J is TRBJ1-1 and V is TRBV7-9, with D perhaps matching TRBD1 (5 bases). Per the germline V gene, CDR1 is SEHNR and CDR2 is FQNEAQ (reference sequence). The CDR3 length is 15 residues. Trimming shortened V by 7 bases and J by 7 bases, and 22 bases separated the two germline ends. CDR3 sequence reads: CASNHAAGKEGEAFF. The CDR3 DNA reads as TGTGCCAGCAACCACGCGGCAGGGAAAGAAGGTGAAGCTTTCTTT.

This clonotype was observed many times. V gene TRBV24-1 combines with J gene TRBJ2-5, with TRBD2 as a possible D gene (6 bases). V dropped 7 bases and J dropped 0 bases, with 17 bases sitting between them. Germline CDR1 is KGHDR and CDR2 is SFDVKD. The CDR3 has 16 amino acids. Here the CDR3 reads CATSRQGGGDQETQYF. The CDR3 nucleotides are TGTGCCACCAGCCGCCAGGGTGGAGGGGACCAAGAGACCCAGTACTTC.

The CDR3 loop is CASSTDREEDTQYF. CDR3 DNA sequence: TGTGCCAGCAGCACCGACAGGGAAGAAGATACGCAGTATTTT. V usage is TRBV21-1 and J usage is TRBJ2-3; the D call in the table, TRBD1, was not verified against the DNA. TRBV21-1 is a pseudogene. This CDR3 contains 14 residues.

This clonotype was counted ten times or more. The genes are TRBV12-3 or TRBV12-4 and TRBJ2-5; TRBD2 agrees at 10 bases. The CDR3 loop spans 16 amino acids. The ends lost 6 bases at V and 3 bases at J; junction bases unmatched: 10. Written as DNA, the CDR3 is TGTGCCAGCAGAGAAGCGGGAGGGCCATCGAAAGAGACCCAGTACTTC. This encodes CASREAGGPSKETQYF.

The CDR3 DNA is TGCAGTGCTAGAGGTGGAGGAAGAGGCCCGAACACTGAAGCTTTCTTT. Its protein is CSARGGGRGPNTEAFF. The chain employs TRBV20-1 and TRBJ1-1; D uncertain. This CDR3 spans 16 amino acids. V was shortened by 1 base and J by 1 base, with 16 bases between the two germline ends. Germline V CDR1 and CDR2: DFQATT, SNEGSKA (reference sequence).

V is TRBV28 and J is TRBJ2-3; tentatively, D is TRBD2 (5 bases). Trimming stripped 8 bases from V and 6 bases from J, with 9 bases between. This CDR3 contains 11 residues. The V gene's germline CDR1 is MDHEN and CDR2 SYDVKM. The CDR3 sequence: CASGTRDTQYF. CDR3 nucleotide sequence: TGTGCCAGCGGTACTAGGGATACGCAGTATTTT.

This clonotype occurred once. V and J are TRBV5-4 and TRBJ2-7; maybe TRBD1 (6 bases). Trimming left V 2 bases short and J 3 bases short, with 12 bases between. The CDR3 has 14 amino acids. The germline V gene encodes CDR1 SGHNT and CDR2 YYREEE (reference sequence). CDR3 region: CASSFPGTIYEQYF. CDR3 DNA sequence: TGTGCCAGCAGCTTCCCAGGGACAATCTACGAGCAGTACTTC.

This clonotype came up a few times. This rearrangement joins TRBV6-6 to TRBJ1-1; 9 bases fit TRBD1. Germline V gives CDR1 MNHNY, CDR2 SVGAGI (reference sequence). V dropped 10 bases and J dropped 0; count of bases not matched to a gene: 18. The CDR3 runs to 18 residues. The CDR3 coding sequence is TGTGCCATCCGACCGACCCAGGGACAGGGCGCCATGAACACTGAAGCTTTCTTT. Amino acid sequence: CAIRPTQGQGAMNTEAFF.

This clonotype came up a few times. V is TRBV27 and J is TRBJ1-2; TRBD1 matches at 7 bases. The germline V gene encodes CDR1 MNHEY and CDR2 SMNVEV (reference sequence). The CDR3 is 17 amino acids. V lost 2 bases to trimming and J lost 3 bases; unmatched junction nucleotides: 12. The CDR3 loop reads CASSLNLWRGHYYGYTF. The CDR3 DNA follows: TGTGCCAGCAGTTTAAATTTATGGAGGGGGCATTACTATGGCTACACCTTC.

V usage is TRBV20-1 and J usage is TRBJ2-5, with D hard to call. CDR3 length: 11 residues. The V end was cut by 6 bases, the J end by 1 base, with 6 bases between. CDR1 and CDR2 (germline): DFQATT, SNEGSKA (reference sequence). Written as DNA, the CDR3 is TGCAGTGCGTTACGCCAAGAGACCCAGTACTTC. Protein product: CSALRQETQYF.

The table lists this clonotype with many counts. The V and J genes are TRBV5-1 and TRBJ2-6, with unresolved D. V was clipped by 3 bases and J by 0 bases, with 7 bases between them. CDR1 is SGHRS, CDR2 YFSETQ, per germline. This CDR3 contains 15 residues. CDR3 loop: CASSSKSSGANVLTF. DNA of the CDR3: TGCGCCAGCAGCTCTAAAAGCTCTGGGGCCAACGTCCTGACTTTC.

This clonotype has more than one count but fewer than ten. The chain combines TRBV21-1 with TRBJ2-7. TRBV21-1 is reported as a pseudogene. The CDR3 has 14 amino acids. CDR3 bases: TGTGCCAGCAGCAAAGACTTTAACTCCTACGAGCAGTACTTC. This gives the protein CASSKDFNSYEQYF.

The chain has TRBV5-1 and TRBJ2-1, with 8 bases identical to TRBD1. From germline, CDR1 is SGHRS and CDR2 YFSETQ. The CDR3 is 14 amino acids. With 4 bases clipped from V and 8 bases from J, the junction kept 8 bases outside the gene matches. The CDR3 coding sequence is TGCGCCAGCAGCCTGAGGACAGGGAAGCATGAGCAGTTCTTC. The encoded protein is CASSLRTGKHEQFF. The full variable domain, completed using reference TRBV5-1 and TRBJ2-1, is KAGVTQTPRYLIKTRGQQVTLSCSPISGHRSVSWYQQTPGQGLQFLFEYFSETQRNKGNFPGRFSGRQFSNSRSEMNVSTLELGDSALYLCASSLRTGKHEQFFGPGTRLTVL.

This clonotype has at least ten counts. V gene TRBV11-3 combines with J gene TRBJ1-1; D unresolved. Germline loops: CDR1 SGHNT, CDR2 YENEEA. The V gene lost 5 bases and the J gene lost 4 bases, with 8 bases spanning the gap. The CDR3 is made up of 12 amino acids. The DNA for the CDR3 is TGTGCCAGCAGCCTCCCGGGCACTGAAGCTTTCTTT. Amino acid sequence: CASSLPGTEAFF.

This clonotype was observed a handful of times. The chain uses TRBV6-1 and TRBJ2-5; D remains ambiguous. Germline values: CDR1 MNHNS, CDR2 SASEGT. The germline V and J ends were trimmed by 8 bases and 2 bases, with 12 bases remaining between them. The CDR3 is 13 residues long. The chain's CDR3 is CASSPGWQETQYF. CDR3 in DNA: TGTGCCAGCTCGCCGGGCTGGCAAGAGACCCAGTACTTC.

V usage is TRBV18 and J usage is TRBJ1-3; unclear D gene. Germline assignment: CDR1 KGHSH and CDR2 LQKENI. Trimming removed 2 bases at V and 0 bases at J, with 8 bases between. This CDR3 region has 15 residues. This chain's CDR3 is CASSPSAGSGNTIYF. The CDR3 region has the DNA TGTGCCAGCTCACCAAGCGCCGGCTCTGGAAACACCATATATTTT.

The chain recombines TRBV7-9 with TRBJ2-7; the D call may be TRBD1 or TRBD2 (6 bases each). The length of the CDR3 is 14 residues. Germline CDR1 is SEHNR and CDR2 is FQNEAQ (reference sequence). V was trimmed by 4 bases and J by 4 bases, leaving 14 bases between them. The CDR3 spells CASSSQGRLYEQYF. The CDR3 DNA is TGTGCCAGCAGCTCGCAGGGGAGGTTATACGAGCAGTACTTC.

The chain joins TRBV27 to TRBJ2-5; D not certain. The CDR3 spans 14 residues. Germline V CDR1 and CDR2: MNHEY, SMNVEV (reference sequence). Trimming took 2 bases from V and 3 from J, leaving 10 bases between them. The CDR3 protein is CASSLAGWEETQYF. The CDR3 nucleotides read TGTGCCAGCAGTTTAGCTGGTTGGGAAGAGACCCAGTACTTC.

CDR3 sequence (DNA): TGTGCCAGCAGTCCCTTACTCGGGGGAAGAAGGACCTACGAGCAGTACTTC. Its translation: CASSPLLGGRRTYEQYF. The chain combines TRBV28 with TRBJ2-7, with a weak D call TRBD2 (6 bases). The CDR3 contains 17 residues. Trimming removed 5 bases from V and 2 bases from J, with 22 bases in between. Germline values: CDR1 MDHEN, CDR2 SYDVKM.

There are many counts of this clonotype. This chain links TRBV27 with TRBJ2-6; TRBD1 aligns across 12 bases. Trimming at V came to 6 bases and at J to 1 base, leaving 13 bases not matched to a gene. Germline V lookup: CDR1 MNHEY, CDR2 SMNVEV (reference sequence). CDR3 length equals 20 residues. The CDR3 loop reads CASSRLRDRGLESGANVLTF. The CDR3 DNA is TGTGCCAGCAGCCGACTTAGGGACAGGGGGCTAGAATCTGGGGCCAACGTCCTGACTTTC.

This clonotype has only a few counts. The chain combines TRBV7-9 with TRBJ2-3, with D perhaps matching TRBD2 (6 bases). The CDR3 length is 13 residues. Trimming took 3 bases from V and 4 from J, leaving 8 bases between them. Germline CDR1 and CDR2: SEHNR and FQNEAQ (reference sequence). The CDR3 DNA follows: TGTGCCAGCAGCTTGTGGGAGGCAGATACGCAGTATTTT. It translates to CASSLWEADTQYF.

The J gene is TRBJ2-2, the V gene TRBV7-8; D uncertain. CDR3 size: 14 residues. Trimming shortened V by 1 base and J by 1 base, and 4 bases separated the two germline ends. From germline, CDR1 is SGHVS and CDR2 FQNEAQ. CDR3 sequence (DNA): TGTGCCAGCAGCTTAGTTCAGAACACCGGGGAGCTGTTTTTT. Its protein is CASSLVQNTGELFF.